Below, 21 T cell receptor beta chains from the same sample are listed, as sequenced in a study of Graves' ophthalmopathy and Graves' hyperthyroidism. From RNA, the CDR3 regions of TCR beta chains were amplified and sequenced. HTBI-primed first-round RT-PCR preceded second-round multiplex PCR. TCRdb reprocessed the multiplex PCR reads via MiXCR and lists one record per CDR3 protein. The table includes some 1.1 million distinct CDR3 sequences, about two fifths detected once. Sequenced input: peripheral blood or thyroid tissue (not recorded which). These receptors were taken from an adult man with Graves' hyperthyroidism.

The V call is TRBV29-1, the J call TRBJ1-5, with 8 bases fitting TRBD1. J was trimmed by 8 bases and V by 6 bases; bases with no gene match: 18. Germline CDR1 reads SQVTM; CDR2 reads ANQGSEA. CDR3 length: 16 amino acids. The CDR3 here is CSVVLGAGGEVEPQHF. DNA of the CDR3: TGCAGCGTCGTCCTGGGTGCAGGGGGCGAAGTGGAGCCCCAGCATTTT.

This clonotype was recorded many times. The chain recombines TRBV20-1 with TRBJ1-5, with TRBD1 identical over 7 bases. The V segment lost 6 bases and the J segment 2 bases; nucleotides outside the gene matches: 19. The CDR3 spans 18 residues. The germline gives CDR1 DFQATT, CDR2 SNEGSKA (reference sequence). The CDR3: CSAHRGTGALGGNQPQHF. The CDR3 region has the DNA TGCAGTGCCCATAGGGGAACAGGGGCCCTCGGGGGCAATCAGCCCCAGCATTTT.

This clonotype was observed a few times. The chain joins TRBV7-2 to TRBJ1-6; maybe TRBD1 (5 bases). Germline-derived CDR1 and CDR2 are SGHTA and FQGNSA. V dropped 2 bases and J dropped 5 bases, with 10 bases sitting between them. The CDR3 spans 15 residues. In DNA form, the CDR3 reads TGTGCCAGCAGCTTAAATCTGGGGGATAATTCACCCCTCCACTTT. The encoded protein is CASSLNLGDNSPLHF.

This clonotype has a count of ten or more. The DNA of the CDR3 is TGTGCCAGCAAACGACAGGGGGCGCATTTCGGGGAGCTGTTTTTT. Residues: CASKRQGAHFGELFF. The V gene is TRBV11-2, the J gene TRBJ2-2; 10 nucleotides line up with TRBD1. The germline gives CDR1 SGHAT, CDR2 FQNNGV. The CDR3 sequence is 15 residues long. V lost 7 bases and J lost 7; bases outside the gene matches: 9.

This clonotype was seen many times. The chain links TRBV29-1 to TRBJ1-6; 10 nucleotides match TRBD1. This CDR3 region has 14 residues. Trimming cost V 6 bases and J 8 bases; bases outside gene matches: 7. Germline loops: CDR1 SQVTM, CDR2 ANQGSEA. CDR3 residues: CSVRTGGQYSPLHF. CDR3 coding DNA: TGCAGCGTCAGGACAGGGGGACAGTATTCACCCCTCCACTTT.

This clonotype turned up a few times. The genes are TRBV7-9 and TRBJ1-6, with D unclear. The CDR3 has 16 residues. V gave up 1 base and J gave up 10 bases, with 17 bases separating them. Germline V lookup: CDR1 SEHNR, CDR2 FQNEAQ (reference sequence). The CDR3 DNA reads TGTGCCAGCAGCTTAGGGTCTGAGAGGGCCCTCTCACCCCTCCACTTT. Its translation is CASSLGSERALSPLHF.

A few counts support this clonotype. The chain links TRBV4-3 to TRBJ1-2; a possible D gene is TRBD1 (5 bases). CDR3 length: 16 residues. Trimming stripped 0 bases from V and 7 bases from J, with 18 bases between. Germline CDR1 and CDR2: LGHNA and YSLEER. The CDR3 DNA reads as TGCGCCAGCAGCCAAGATTTTCAGGTTGGGGCTCGTGGCTACACCTTC. It translates to CASSQDFQVGARGYTF.

This clonotype was seen ten or more times. This chain connects TRBV13 to TRBJ2-7, with a weak D call TRBD2 (5 bases). The germline CDR1 and CDR2 sequences are PRHDT and FYEKMQ (reference sequence). CDR3 length: 14 residues. V was trimmed by 5 bases and J by 3 bases, leaving 14 bases between them. The CDR3 nucleotides are TGTGCCAGCAGCAGAGAGACTACACACTACGAGCAGTACTTC. This codes for CASSRETTHYEQYF.

V and J are TRBV29-1 and TRBJ1-2; 12 bases align to TRBD1. The CDR3 loop spans 13 amino acids. The germline V gene has CDR1 SQVTM and CDR2 ANQGSEA. The ends lost 6 bases at V and 7 bases at J; junction bases unmatched: 6. CDR3 DNA: TGCAGCGTACAGGGACAGGGGGCAAGTGGCTACACCTTC. As protein: CSVQGQGASGYTF.

The chain couples TRBV20-1 to TRBJ2-5, with D possibly TRBD1 on 5 matching bases. Germline V CDR1 and CDR2: DFQATT, SNEGSKA (reference sequence). With 5 bases removed from V and 5 bases from J, the gap between germline ends came to 15 bases. CDR3 length: 13 amino acids. This CDR3 reads CSAGRGTRETQYF. CDR3 bases: TGCAGTGCTGGAAGGGGTACGCGGGAGACCCAGTACTTC.

This clonotype appeared many times. The V call is TRBV7-9, the J call TRBJ1-6; D may be TRBD1 (5 bases). Germline loops: CDR1 SEHNR, CDR2 FQNEAQ (reference sequence). Trimming removed 5 bases from V and 3 bases from J, with 20 bases in between. The length of the CDR3 is 18 residues. The CDR3 nucleotides read TGTGCCAGCAGCGCCGACGGCACCTGGGGGATCTATAATTCACCCCTCCACTTT. Translation: CASSADGTWGIYNSPLHF.

The table lists this clonotype with many counts. This chain connects TRBV9 to TRBJ2-7; possible D gene TRBD1, 6 bases. V gave up 0 bases and J gave up 5 bases, with 18 bases separating them. The germline CDR1 and CDR2 sequences are SGDLS and YYNGEE. This CDR3 region has 16 residues. CDR3 amino acids: CASSVEGVALVHEQYF. In nucleotides, the CDR3 is TGTGCCAGCAGCGTAGAGGGGGTGGCGTTGGTGCACGAGCAGTACTTC. The whole variable domain, filled in from reference TRBV9 and TRBJ2-7, reads DSGVTQTPKHLITATGQRVTLRCSPRSGDLSVYWYQQSLDQGLQFLIQYYNGEERAKGNILERFSAQQFPDLHSELNLSSLELGDSALYFCASSVEGVALVHEQYFGPGTRLTVT.

In its sample, this clonotype was seen many times. The V call is TRBV20-1, the J call TRBJ2-7, with D hard to call. V lost 6 bases and J lost 0, with 12 bases in between. The CDR3 sequence is 13 residues long. Per germline, CDR1 DFQATT and CDR2 SNEGSKA (reference sequence). CDR3 in DNA: TGCAGTGCCCCATCGCAGAGCTCCTACGAGCAGTACTTC. Translating it yields CSAPSQSSYEQYF.

At least ten counts were recorded for this clonotype. The chain combines TRBV19 with TRBJ2-6; 9 bases fit TRBD1. Germline CDR1 reads LNHDA; CDR2 reads SQIVND (reference sequence). V lost 2 bases, J lost 2 bases, and 4 bases stayed unmatched. The CDR3 is made up of 17 amino acids. CDR3 amino acids: CASSIWDRAPGANVLTF. CDR3 nucleotides: TGTGCCAGTAGTATATGGGACAGGGCTCCTGGGGCCAACGTCCTGACTTTC.

V gene TRBV9 combines with J gene TRBJ1-4, with TRBD1 as a possible D gene (6 bases). Trimming pared 6 bases from V and 3 bases from J, leaving 15 bases between. Per germline, CDR1 SGDLS and CDR2 YYNGEE. This CDR3 contains 15 residues. The CDR3 DNA sequence: TGTGCCAGCAACCGAGGGGGTTCATCTAATGAAAAACTGTTTTTT. Residues: CASNRGGSSNEKLFF.

The chain couples TRBV3-1 to TRBJ2-2, with TRBD1 as a possible D gene (6 bases). This CDR3 is 14 amino acids long. The V gene lost 0 bases and the J gene lost 6 bases, with 8 bases spanning the gap. Germline V gene data show CDR1 as LGHDT and CDR2 as YNNKEL (reference sequence). The chain's CDR3 is CASSQDEGAGELFF. CDR3 nucleotides: TGTGCCAGCAGCCAAGATGAGGGGGCCGGGGAGCTGTTTTTT. Filled out from reference TRBV3-1 and TRBJ2-2, the complete variable domain reads DTAVSQTPKYLVTQMGNDKSIKCEQNLGHDTMYWYKQDSKKFLKIMFSYNNKELIINETVPNRFSPKSPDKAHLNLHINSLELGDSAVYFCASSQDEGAGELFFGEGSRLTVL.

The chain combines TRBV10-3 with TRBJ1-4; the D is unclear. V shed 0 bases and J shed 0 bases, with 5 bases lying between them. This CDR3 comprises 15 residues. The germline gives CDR1 ENHRY, CDR2 SYGVKD. This CDR3 reads CAISESGTTNEKLFF. CDR3 coding DNA: TGTGCCATCAGTGAGTCAGGAACAACTAATGAAAAACTGTTTTTT.

There are a few counts of this clonotype. An end of the junction differs from the germline gene, which may be a read error. The rearrangement joins TRBV10-3 to TRBJ2-7; the match to TRBD2 covers 15 bases. The CDR3 runs 15 residues. Germline V gene data show CDR1 as ENHRY and CDR2 as SYGVKD. The CDR3 region is CASSGLAGGSYEQYF. The CDR3 DNA reads TGTGCCAGCAGTGGACTAGCGGGGGGGTCCTACGAGCAGTACTTC.

This clonotype was counted at least ten times. This chain links TRBV2 with TRBJ2-7, with 8 bases fitting TRBD1. Unmatched junction bases numbered 3, after V lost 6 bases and J lost 5 bases. Germline CDR1 is SNHLY and CDR2 is FYNNEI. The CDR3 loop spans 12 amino acids. CDR3 nucleotide sequence: TGTGCCAGCAGCAGGGGGCGAGACGAGCAGTACTTC. Translating it yields CASSRGRDEQYF.

This chain links TRBV29-1 with TRBJ1-2; TRBD1 might be the D (6 bases). CDR1 and CDR2 from the germline V gene are SQVTM and ANQGSEA. CDR3 length equals 14 residues. Trimming stripped 4 bases from V and 5 bases from J, with 17 bases between. In DNA form, the CDR3 reads TGCAGCGTTGGGGGGGGCAGGAAACCTTATGGCTACACCTTC. It is translated as CSVGGGRKPYGYTF.

The rearrangement joins TRBV25-1 to TRBJ1-5; 10 bases fit TRBD1. V lost 8 bases and J lost 3; bases outside the gene matches: 19. Germline V CDR1 and CDR2: MGHDK, SYGVNS. The CDR3 runs to 19 residues. For the CDR3, the DNA is TGTGCCAGCCTAGGACTCCGGGACAGGGGAATCGTGTACAATCAGCCCCAGCATTTT. It encodes CASLGLRDRGIVYNQPQHF.